This TCR beta chain originates from a study of cytomegalovirus exposure and HLA in healthy donors. General study results and limits: Associated with cytomegalovirus, according to the listing, were around 160 TCR beta chains.

As concerns this clone: The target antigen is unknown.

The CDR3 loop spans 14 amino acids. Trimming shortened V by 4 bases and J by 4 bases, and 13 bases separated the two germline ends. Looked up from germline, CDR1 is SGHRS and CDR2 is YFSETQ. TCRdb's copy holds only in-frame clones and misses some; the assay was immunoSEQ multiplex PCR. The table lists roughly 250,000 clones, 85% to 90% of them singletons. The source of this sequence is a man younger than 35 in good health and CMV-seronegative. The genes are TRBV5-1 and TRBJ2-3, with D possibly matching TRBD1 (6 bases). Source material: PBMCs. CDR3 amino acids: CASSLTGVPDTQYF. For the CDR3, the DNA is TGCGCCAGCAGCCTGACAGGAGTCCCAGATACGCAGTATTTT.